The 11 T cell receptor beta chains below come from one sample, sequenced in a study of response to subunit inactivated influenza vaccine (dated by TCRdb to the late 2010s). Libraries came from RT-PCR. Data came from an Illumina HiSeq 2500. TCRdb applied fastp at Q25 and MiXCR to the public reads, then kept only in-frame beta chains. Records with the same CDR3 protein are collapsed into one entry carrying the most frequent genes and DNA. Across this sample there are about 520,000 distinct CDR3 sequences, with roughly 25% seen only once. The biggest ten clones account for around 2% of the sample. Sequencing was performed on CD4+ T cells sorted from PBMCs, taken 5 days after vaccination. The receptors stem from a man aged 45-65 years who received an inactivated influenza vaccine. Donor details come from another sample of the same person, matched by shared clones.

This chain uses TRBV20-1 with TRBJ2-7; D may be TRBD1 or TRBD2 (6 bases each). This CDR3 is built from 16 residues. In germline, CDR1 is DFQATT, CDR2 SNEGSKA (reference sequence). Trimming took 3 bases from V and 5 from J, leaving 23 bases between them. This chain's CDR3 is CSASDGGRTAGHEQYF. In DNA form, the CDR3 reads TGCAGTGCTAGTGATGGGGGGCGCACGGCCGGTCACGAGCAGTACTTC.

Only a few counts were recorded for this clonotype. The rearrangement links TRBV11-1 to TRBJ2-7, with 7 bases that match TRBD2. From germline, CDR1 is SGHAT and CDR2 FQDESV (reference sequence). The CDR3 has 20 residues. Trimming at V came to 0 bases and at J to 0 bases, leaving 17 bases not matched to a gene. CDR3 sequence: CASSLAHSTGGGDFSYEQYF. The DNA for the CDR3 is TGTGCCAGCAGCTTAGCGCACTCAACCGGGGGAGGGGACTTCTCCTACGAGCAGTACTTC.

This clonotype was found a few times. The V gene is TRBV7-3, the J gene TRBJ2-5, with TRBD2 identical over 9 bases. CDR1 and CDR2 (germline): SGHTA, FQGTGA. There are 15 residues in the CDR3. The V segment lost 1 base and the J segment 5 bases; nucleotides outside the gene matches: 5. The chain's CDR3 is CASSLSGGRGETQYF. The CDR3 bases are TGTGCCAGCAGCTTAAGTGGCGGGAGGGGGGAGACCCAGTACTTC.

This clonotype was detected only a few times. The chain has TRBV4-3 and TRBJ2-3; TRBD1 aligns across 9 bases. There are 17 residues in the CDR3. Germline lookup yields CDR1 LGHNA and CDR2 YSLEER. J lost 3 bases, V lost 0 bases, and 7 bases had no gene match. As DNA, the CDR3 is TGCGCCAGCAGCCAAGAATTACGGGGACAGGGTACAGATACGCAGTATTTT. Protein sequence: CASSQELRGQGTDTQYF.

This clonotype was detected only a few times. The chain couples TRBV7-9 to TRBJ2-1; D ambiguous. Germline CDR1 is SEHNR and CDR2 is FQNEAQ (reference sequence). The CDR3 spans 14 residues. Trimming cost V 1 base and J 3 bases, with 7 bases left between them. The CDR3 DNA sequence: TGTGCCAGCAGCTTAGGGCTCCGCTACAATGAGCAGTTCTTC. Its protein product is CASSLGLRYNEQFF.

The V gene is TRBV4-3, the J gene TRBJ2-6; 9 bases are shared with TRBD1. This CDR3 is 15 amino acids long. The germline V gene encodes CDR1 LGHNA and CDR2 YSLEER. The V segment lost 6 bases and the J segment 3 bases; nucleotides outside the gene matches: 3. This chain's CDR3 is CASRQGAFGANVLTF. For the CDR3, the DNA is TGCGCCAGCAGACAGGGGGCATTTGGGGCCAACGTCCTGACTTTC.

The CDR3 loop reads CSASDRGQDEQYF. CDR3 bases: TGCAGCGCTTCCGACAGGGGGCAGGACGAGCAGTACTTC. The genes are TRBV29-1 and TRBJ2-7; TRBD1 matches at 10 bases. Per germline, CDR1 SQVTM and CDR2 ANQGSEA. Losses at the gene ends were 7 bases for V and 5 bases for J; bases not matched to a gene: 8. The CDR3 sequence is 13 residues long.

This clonotype was counted between two and nine times. This chain joins TRBV29-1 and TRBJ2-5, with D maybe TRBD2 (5 bases). Trimming removed 8 bases at V and 2 bases at J, with 15 bases between. Looked up from germline, CDR1 is SQVTM and CDR2 is ANQGSEA. The CDR3 totals 13 residues. CDR3 sequence reads: CSTRTRLQETQYF. CDR3 in DNA: TGCAGCACCCGGACGAGACTACAAGAGACCCAGTACTTC.

This chain connects TRBV7-3 to TRBJ2-1, with TRBD1 matching over 10 bases. From germline, CDR1 is SGHTA and CDR2 FQGTGA. There are 15 residues in the CDR3. V was clipped by 5 bases and J by 12 bases; unmatched bases: 13. CDR3 sequence: CASSPPGQGLSGQFF. The DNA for the CDR3 is TGTGCCAGCAGCCCTCCGGGACAGGGGTTATCTGGGCAGTTCTTC.

This clonotype was picked up many times. This rearrangement joins TRBV7-2 to TRBJ2-1; perhaps TRBD2 as D (6 bases). The CDR3 is 13 amino acids. Germline V lookup: CDR1 SGHTA, CDR2 FQGNSA. The ends were cut back, 1 base at V and 10 bases at J, with 11 bases in the middle. DNA of the CDR3: TGTGCCAGCAGCTTAGTGCCTAGCGACGAGCAGTTCTTC. Its protein is CASSLVPSDEQFF.

The genes are TRBV11-2 and TRBJ2-7, with 9 positions matching TRBD1. The germline gives CDR1 SGHAT, CDR2 FQNNGV. The J segment lost 2 bases and the V segment lost 5 bases, leaving 10 bases of the junction unmatched. The CDR3 is 16 amino acids. The CDR3 region is CASSAIGTGTTYEQYF. The CDR3 region has the DNA TGTGCCAGCAGCGCGATCGGGACAGGGACTACCTACGAGCAGTACTTC. Full variable domain (remainder filled in from reference TRBV11-2 and TRBJ2-7): EAGVAQSPRYKIIEKRQSVAFWCNPISGHATLYWYQQILGQGPKLLIQFQNNGVVDDSQLPKDRFSAERLKGVDSTLKIQPAKLEDSAVYLCASSAIGTGTTYEQYFGPGTRLTVT.